This T cell receptor (beta chain) was found in a study of shared clonotypes between healthy human individuals. Across the whole study: Those who served as donors were a couple of women and a few men between the ages of 18 and 49. For every donor, three CD4 naive, three CD4 memory, two CD8 naive and one CD8 memory plates were used.

The table came from immunoSEQ multiplex PCR; TCRdb's copy has only in-frame clones and leaves some out. Here the sample spans 2.3 million or so clones, 93% being singletons. Study-level points and caveats: Sorted-subset sequencing, rarefaction showed, was incomplete despite large depth.

Germline V gives CDR1 MNHEY, CDR2 SVGAGI. The V gene lost 5 bases and the J gene lost 4 bases, with 9 bases spanning the gap. The CDR3 has 13 residues. In the case of this clone: What it binds is not known.

The material sequenced was naive CD4+ T cells from PBMCs. Noted subset: CD45RA+ positively selected. The TCR was taken from a man between 18 and 29 years old in good health. Some clones in this sample may be carry-over from other donors' samples. The V and J genes are TRBV6-5 and TRBJ1-3; D gene uncertain. The CDR3 DNA reads as TGTGCCAGCAGTCCCCGGTGGGGAAACACCATATATTTT. Its translation: CASSPRWGNTIYF.